A single sample gave rise to the 29 T cell receptor beta chains below, sequenced in a study of T-cell reconstitution after alpha-beta-depleted transplantation in children. A TCRbeta library incorporating unique molecular identifiers was prepared. Via MiXCR, TCRdb re-called the PCR reads, giving one row per CDR3 protein. The sample has about 240,000 distinct CDR3 sequences, more than 20% seen once. Sequenced material: PBMCs, taken before TCRalphabeta/CD19-depleted stem cell transplant. These receptor sequences come from a girl aged 2 to 10 with Fanconi anemia, due to receive a stem cell transplant.

This clonotype was recorded at least ten times. This sequence joins TRBV20-1 and TRBJ2-3; 7 bases are shared with TRBD2. Germline trimming cut 5 bases from V and 2 bases from J; bases unmatched to any gene: 7. The CDR3 runs 14 residues. The germline V gene encodes CDR1 DFQATT and CDR2 SNEGSKA (reference sequence). In nucleotides, the CDR3 is TGCAGTGCTGTTACTAGCGCCTACACAGATACGCAGTATTTT. Translation gives CSAVTSAYTDTQYF.

This clonotype was seen repeatedly, ten times or more. The rearrangement links TRBV6-1 to TRBJ1-4; D ambiguous. This CDR3 is built from 15 residues. Trimming stripped 8 bases from V and 3 bases from J, with 16 bases between. Germline V gene sequence: CDR1 MNHNS, CDR2 SASEGT. CDR3 nucleotide sequence: TGTGCCAGCGGACGGCACCTCAATTCTAATGAAAAACTGTTTTTT. It codes for CASGRHLNSNEKLFF.

This clonotype was counted at least ten times. Here the CDR3 reads CATSDPRNRVYEQYF. In DNA form, the CDR3 reads TGTGCCACCAGTGATCCTCGGAACAGAGTCTACGAGCAGTACTTC. The J gene is TRBJ2-7, the V gene TRBV24-1; unclear D gene. Germline lookup yields CDR1 KGHDR and CDR2 SFDVKD. V shed 3 bases and J shed 3 bases, with 14 bases lying between them. The CDR3 runs to 15 residues.

This clonotype was counted many times. The rearrangement uses TRBV6-1 and TRBJ1-5, with D possibly TRBD1 on 6 matching bases. Germline assignment: CDR1 MNHNS and CDR2 SASEGT. The CDR3 spans 15 residues. V lost 4 bases and J 5 bases, leaving 15 bases between the germline ends. The CDR3 DNA sequence: TGTGCCAGCAGTGCCTCCACAGGGCGCCATCAGCCCCAGCATTTT. Translating it yields CASSASTGRHQPQHF.

This rearrangement joins TRBV5-1 to TRBJ2-6, with D unclear. The germline V gene has CDR1 SGHRS and CDR2 YFSETQ. This CDR3 comprises 17 residues. V lost 0 bases and J lost 0, with 10 bases in between. The CDR3 DNA sequence: TGCGCCAGCAGCTTGGATTACGGCGCCTCTGGGGCCAACGTCCTGACTTTC. Encoded protein: CASSLDYGASGANVLTF.

This clonotype was seen repeatedly, ten times or more. This sequence joins TRBV12-3 or TRBV12-4 and TRBJ2-6, with D unresolved. V dropped 5 bases and J dropped 1 base, with 15 bases sitting between them. The CDR3 length is 17 residues. CDR3 coding DNA: TGTGCCAGCAGTCCCAGCCAATGGGGATCTGGGGCCAACGTCCTGACTTTC. Residues: CASSPSQWGSGANVLTF.

In this sample, this clonotype turned up many times. This chain joins TRBV12-3 or TRBV12-4 and TRBJ2-6; 9 bases map to TRBD1. The ends lost 3 bases at V and 2 bases at J; junction bases unmatched: 2. The CDR3 contains 16 residues. The CDR3 region is CASSFRTGAGANVLTF. For the CDR3, the DNA is TGTGCCAGCAGTTTCAGGACAGGGGCTGGGGCCAACGTCCTGACTTTC.

This clonotype turned up a few times. The chain employs TRBV25-1 and TRBJ2-7, with D possibly being TRBD1 (5 bases). CDR3 length equals 14 residues. V gave up 1 base and J gave up 2 bases, with 9 bases separating them. The germline CDR1 and CDR2 sequences are MGHDK and SYGVNS. Written as DNA, the CDR3 is TGTGCCAGCAGTGAATTTTTGGGGCCCTACGAGCAGTACTTC. It codes for CASSEFLGPYEQYF.

The chain couples TRBV3-1 to TRBJ2-3; 15 nucleotides agree with TRBD2. The CDR3 is 19 amino acids. The V and J ends lost 8 bases and 4 bases, in that order; junction bases with no gene match: 16. Germline CDR1 reads LGHDT; CDR2 reads YNNKEL (reference sequence). In nucleotides, the CDR3 is TGTGCCAGCTGTTCCTCCGGGACTAGCGGGAGGTATCGCTCAGATACGCAGTATTTT. It is translated as CASCSSGTSGRYRSDTQYF.

The V and J genes are TRBV20-1 and TRBJ2-7, with TRBD2 as a possible D gene (5 bases). The CDR3 sequence is 11 residues long. Germline CDR1 DFQATT, CDR2 SNEGSKA (reference sequence). The V end was cut by 6 bases, the J end by 2 bases, with 8 bases between. The DNA for the CDR3 is TGCAGTGCAATACTAGCCTACGAGCAGTACTTC. It codes for CSAILAYEQYF.

This clonotype was seen a handful of times. The chain recombines TRBV5-1 with TRBJ2-3; TRBD2 aligns across 10 bases. Germline lookup yields CDR1 SGHRS and CDR2 YFSETQ. The V and J ends lost 1 base and 0 bases, in that order; junction bases with no gene match: 8. This CDR3 region has 18 residues. This CDR3 reads CASSLTSGARISTDTQYF. For the CDR3, the DNA is TGCGCCAGCAGCTTGACTAGCGGGGCCCGAATTAGCACAGATACGCAGTATTTT.

This clonotype was counted at least ten times. The V gene is TRBV20-1, the J gene TRBJ2-3, with 7 bases aligning to TRBD1. With V trimmed by 5 bases and J by 4 bases, 6 bases remained unmatched. The length of the CDR3 is 13 residues. Germline values: CDR1 DFQATT, CDR2 SNEGSKA (reference sequence). The CDR3: CSADRAGADTQYF. The CDR3 DNA is TGCAGTGCTGACAGGGCCGGGGCAGATACGCAGTATTTT.

At least ten counts were recorded for this clonotype. The V gene is TRBV20-1, the J gene TRBJ1-1; D is undetermined. Germline V gene sequence: CDR1 DFQATT, CDR2 SNEGSKA (reference sequence). The CDR3 extends over 11 amino acids. V shed 1 base and J shed 4 bases, with 4 bases lying between them. The CDR3 reads CSARGGTEAFF. CDR3 nucleotides: TGCAGTGCTAGAGGGGGCACTGAAGCTTTCTTT.

The chain recombines TRBV7-9 with TRBJ2-7; tentative D call: TRBD1 (5 bases). This CDR3 has 14 residues. Between the trimmed V and J ends, which lost 3 bases and 1 base, there was a span of 10 bases. Per germline, CDR1 SEHNR and CDR2 FQNEAQ (reference sequence). CDR3 coding DNA: TGTGCCAGCAGCTTTTCCCAGGGATCCTACGAGCAGTACTTC. Translation: CASSFSQGSYEQYF.

This clonotype was seen at least ten times. Written as DNA, the CDR3 is TGTGCCAGCAGCCAAGCGTCAGGGGTCCGTTACAATGAGCAGTTCTTC. Residues: CASSQASGVRYNEQFF. The J gene is TRBJ2-1, the V gene TRBV4-2, with a weak D call TRBD1 (6 bases). Germline V gene sequence: CDR1 LGHNA, CDR2 YNFKEQ. V was pared by 1 base and J by 4 bases, with 14 bases between. This CDR3 comprises 16 residues.

The sample holds many counts of this clonotype. V gene TRBV12-3 or TRBV12-4 combines with J gene TRBJ2-5; D is uncertain. V lost 1 base, J lost 7 bases, and 13 bases lay in between. The CDR3 covers 14 residues. The CDR3 reads CASSLGYGLSTQYF. CDR3 nucleotides: TGTGCCAGCAGTTTAGGTTATGGCTTGTCGACCCAGTACTTC.

About this clonotype itself: It may be a read error: a sequence one base away is much more abundant. The genes are TRBV12-3 or TRBV12-4 and TRBJ2-1; D remains unclear. CDR3 length: 11 amino acids. V was trimmed by 1 base and J by 9 bases, leaving 4 bases between them. CDR3 coding DNA: TGTGCCAGCAGTTTAGGGGTTGAGCAGTTCTTC. Its protein is CASSLGVEQFF.

This clonotype was seen repeatedly, ten times or more. The V and J genes are TRBV7-2 and TRBJ2-3, with 7 nucleotides matching TRBD2. The germline V gene has CDR1 SGHTA and CDR2 FQGNSA. The CDR3 covers 14 residues. Trimming at V came to 6 bases and at J to 6 bases, leaving 9 bases not matched to a gene. The CDR3 nucleotides are TGTGCCAGCAGACGGGACTACGTGTCGGATACGCAGTATTTT. It codes for CASRRDYVSDTQYF.

This clonotype showed up just a few times. The chain uses TRBV27 and TRBJ1-1, with a tentative D call TRBD1 (5 bases). The germline V gene encodes CDR1 MNHEY and CDR2 SMNVEV (reference sequence). Between the trimmed V and J ends, which lost 2 bases and 8 bases, there was a span of 15 bases. The CDR3 extends over 14 amino acids. DNA for the CDR3: TGTGCCAGCAGTTTAATCGGGACTAATAAAGAAGCTTTCTTT. Translating gives CASSLIGTNKEAFF.

The rearrangement uses TRBV6-5 and TRBJ2-7; 7 bases align to TRBD2. Germline CDR1 MNHEY, CDR2 SVGAGI. The V and J ends lost 0 bases and 2 bases, in that order; junction bases with no gene match: 7. The CDR3 is 16 amino acids. CDR3 sequence reads: CASSYSAGPQTYEQYF. CDR3 in DNA: TGTGCCAGCAGTTACTCAGCGGGGCCTCAGACCTACGAGCAGTACTTC.

This clonotype was found a few times. The CDR3 DNA reads as TGCAGTGCTAGCCAGGGGGCGTGGATCGATGAGCAGTTCTTC. This gives the protein CSASQGAWIDEQFF. The chain is built from TRBV20-1 and TRBJ2-1; 8 positions match TRBD1. Trimming cost V 3 bases and J 8 bases; bases outside gene matches: 9. The CDR3 runs to 14 residues. Germline V gene lookup returns CDR1 DFQATT and CDR2 SNEGSKA (reference sequence).

This chain uses TRBV13 with TRBJ2-5; 12 nucleotides agree with TRBD2. CDR3 length equals 16 residues. The J segment lost 4 bases and the V segment lost 8 bases, leaving 11 bases of the junction unmatched. Looked up from germline, CDR1 is PRHDT and CDR2 is FYEKMQ (reference sequence). This CDR3 reads CASGSRTSGRIETQYF. The CDR3 DNA reads as TGTGCCAGCGGCTCCCGTACTAGCGGGAGGATAGAGACCCAGTACTTC.

This clonotype was counted only a few times. The rearrangement uses TRBV20-1 and TRBJ2-7; D may be TRBD2 (6 bases). Trimming took 3 bases from V and 3 from J, leaving 15 bases between them. The CDR3 sequence is 14 residues long. Germline V gene data show CDR1 as DFQATT and CDR2 as SNEGSKA (reference sequence). The CDR3: CSASSGPAIYEQYF. The CDR3 DNA is TGCAGTGCTAGCAGCGGGCCTGCAATCTACGAGCAGTACTTC.

In its sample, this clonotype was seen once. The chain combines TRBV21-1 with TRBJ1-5; the DNA was not used to check the table's D call, TRBD1. TRBV21-1 is a listed pseudogene. This CDR3 spans 14 amino acids. In DNA, the CDR3 is TGTGCCAGCAGGGACAGGGGTTGCAATCAGCCCCAGCATTTT. This translates into CASRDRGCNQPQHF.

V and J are TRBV29-1 and TRBJ2-3, with D hard to call. V was shortened by 7 bases and J by 7 bases, with 3 bases between the two germline ends. The CDR3 length is 8 residues. The V gene's germline CDR1 is SQVTM and CDR2 ANQGSEA. The CDR3 loop is CSAYTQYF. The DNA for the CDR3 is TGCAGCGCATATACGCAGTATTTT.

The V call is TRBV27, the J call TRBJ2-3; the D gene is possibly TRBD2 (6 bases). Germline-derived CDR1 and CDR2 are MNHEY and SMNVEV (reference sequence). The CDR3 length is 14 residues. The V end was cut by 5 bases, the J end by 2 bases, with 11 bases between. This CDR3 is CASSQAGLTDTQYF. The CDR3 bases are TGTGCCAGCAGTCAAGCGGGCCTCACAGATACGCAGTATTTT.

This clonotype has a count of ten or more. The chain has TRBV20-1 and TRBJ1-5; TRBD1 agrees at 11 bases. This CDR3 has 16 residues. CDR1 and CDR2 from the germline V gene are DFQATT and SNEGSKA (reference sequence). The V segment lost 0 bases and the J segment 6 bases; nucleotides outside the gene matches: 7. Here the CDR3 DNA reads TGCAGTGCTAGAGATCCCAGGACAGGGGGCGGTCAGCCCCAGCATTTT. Its translation is CSARDPRTGGGQPQHF.

This clonotype was found many times. V is TRBV7-9 and J is TRBJ2-4; TRBD1 agrees at 7 bases. V lost 4 bases, J lost 2 bases, and 2 bases stayed unmatched. Germline V gene lookup returns CDR1 SEHNR and CDR2 FQNEAQ (reference sequence). The CDR3 spans 14 residues. The CDR3 DNA reads TGTGCCAGCAGCTCACAGGGGACCAAAAACATTCAGTACTTC. Translating it yields CASSSQGTKNIQYF.

This clonotype was counted a few times. The rearrangement joins TRBV20-1 to TRBJ2-1; 12 bases align to TRBD2. The CDR3 runs 19 residues. The V gene's germline CDR1 is DFQATT and CDR2 SNEGSKA (reference sequence). The V gene end was trimmed by 4 bases and the J gene end by 0 bases; junction bases not matched to a gene: 13. The CDR3 here is CSATGLAGGITSSYNEQFF. The CDR3 DNA reads TGCAGTGCTACAGGCCTAGCGGGAGGGATAACTAGCTCCTACAATGAGCAGTTCTTC.